These 6 T cell receptor beta chains were all obtained from the same sample, sequenced in a study of cytomegalovirus exposure and HLA in healthy donors. In the PCR, 60 Vbeta and 13 Jbeta primers were used. Repertoires were generated with immunoSEQ multiplex PCR, while TCRdb's copy carries only in-frame clones and drops some. This sample's clone table lists around 45,000 clones. Sequencing input: PBMCs. These receptors were obtained from a male donor in good health and CMV-seronegative.

The rearrangement links TRBV7-3 to TRBJ2-5, with 13 bases lining up with TRBD2. Germline loops: CDR1 SGHTA, CDR2 FQGTGA. This CDR3 spans 15 amino acids. Trimming took 2 bases from V and 5 from J; bases not matched to a gene: 2. In nucleotides, the CDR3 is TGTGCCAGCAGCTTAGGACTAGCGGGGGAGGAGACCCAGTACTTC. This translates into CASSLGLAGEETQYF.

V gene TRBV19 combines with J gene TRBJ1-6; 10 bases are shared with TRBD1. This CDR3 comprises 15 residues. Germline CDR1 is LNHDA and CDR2 is SQIVND (reference sequence). V shed 4 bases, J shed 7 bases, and the junction held 4 bases outside the gene matches. For the CDR3, the DNA is TGTGCCAGTAGTAGTCCGGGACAGGGGAATTCACCCCTCCACTTT. It translates to CASSSPGQGNSPLHF.

The rearrangement uses TRBV4-1 and TRBJ1-6, with D possibly TRBD1 on 6 matching bases. CDR3 length: 15 residues. The germline V and J ends were trimmed by 5 bases and 5 bases, with 13 bases remaining between them. From germline, CDR1 is MGHRA and CDR2 YSYEKL. CDR3 region: CASSSRGPDNSPLHF. The CDR3 DNA reads TGCGCCAGCAGCTCCAGGGGACCAGATAATTCACCCCTCCACTTT.

This chain connects TRBV4-2 to TRBJ1-2, with a possible D match to TRBD1 (5 bases). CDR1 and CDR2 from the germline V gene are LGHNA and YNFKEQ. The CDR3 loop spans 15 amino acids. The ends were cut back, 1 base at V and 3 bases at J, with 12 bases in the middle. In nucleotides, the CDR3 is TGTGCCAGCAGCCAAGGAGGATCCAGGGACTATGGCTACACCTTC. The encoded protein is CASSQGGSRDYGYTF.

CDR3 protein: CASSGAGQETQYF. CDR3 nucleotides: TGTGCCAGCAGCGGCGCGGGCCAAGAGACCCAGTACTTC. The chain links TRBV7-2 to TRBJ2-5; D might be TRBD2 (5 bases). The V end was cut by 5 bases, the J end by 1 base, with 8 bases between. Germline V gene data show CDR1 as SGHTA and CDR2 as FQGNSA. CDR3 size: 13 residues.

The genes are TRBV4-1 and TRBJ1-5; D not resolved. This CDR3 region has 14 residues. Germline V gives CDR1 MGHRA, CDR2 YSYEKL. V dropped 0 bases and J dropped 6 bases, with 9 bases sitting between them. The CDR3 loop is CASSQDRTGQPQHF. Here the CDR3 DNA reads TGCGCCAGCAGCCAAGACCGCACGGGTCAGCCCCAGCATTTT.